Shown below are 28 T cell receptor beta chains from a single sample sequenced in a study of PD-L1 blockade in urothelial cancer. Only in-frame clones appear in the TCRdb table, and some are missing; sequencing was by immunoSEQ multiplex PCR. This sample has 25,000 to 30,000 clones, with more than 70% found just once. Sequenced material: PBMCs, taken around atezolizumab (anti-PD-L1) treatment. The receptors stem from a man aged 50-59 years with urothelial cancer.

V gene TRBV19 combines with J gene TRBJ1-1; 7 nucleotides match TRBD1. Germline CDR1 and CDR2: LNHDA and SQIVND (reference sequence). V dropped 2 bases and J dropped 1; count of bases not matched to a gene: 4. The CDR3 has 15 amino acids. CDR3 residues: CASSIWGQPNTEAFF. For the CDR3, the DNA is TGTGCCAGTAGTATATGGGGACAGCCGAACACTGAAGCTTTCTTT. Full variable domain (rest looked up from reference TRBV19 and TRBJ1-1): DGGITQSPKYLFRKEGQNVTLSCEQNLNHDAMYWYRQDPGQGLRLIYYSQIVNDFQKGDIAEGYSVSREKKESFPLTVTSAQKNPTAFYLCASSIWGQPNTEAFFGQGTRLTVV.

The chain uses TRBV6-1 and TRBJ2-7; TRBD1 matches at 8 bases. CDR3 length: 14 amino acids. Germline values: CDR1 MNHNS, CDR2 SASEGT. V lost 1 base, J lost 3 bases, and 2 bases stayed unmatched. The CDR3 protein is CASSEDRGFYEQYF. As DNA, the CDR3 is TGTGCCAGCAGTGAAGACAGGGGGTTCTACGAGCAGTACTTC.

The chain has TRBV6-6 and TRBJ2-1, with 8 bases that match TRBD1. Losses at the gene ends were 8 bases for V and 7 bases for J; bases not matched to a gene: 4. There are 12 residues in the CDR3. The germline gives CDR1 MNHNY, CDR2 SVGAGI (reference sequence). DNA of the CDR3: TGTGCCAGCGGACAGGGTTTAAATGAGCAGTTCTTC. It translates to CASGQGLNEQFF.

The chain links TRBV27 to TRBJ2-1; 10 nucleotides match TRBD2. V gave up 6 bases and J gave up 3 bases; unmatched junction bases: 2. The CDR3 extends over 14 amino acids. Germline values: CDR1 MNHEY, CDR2 SMNVEV (reference sequence). The CDR3 DNA sequence: TGTGCCAGCAGCCGGACTAGCGGCTACAATGAGCAGTTCTTC. Protein: CASSRTSGYNEQFF.

The V and J genes are TRBV14 and TRBJ2-1, with D possibly being TRBD1 (5 bases). Trimming shortened V by 4 bases and J by 9 bases, and 16 bases separated the two germline ends. The CDR3 length is 14 residues. Germline loops: CDR1 SGHDN, CDR2 FVKESK. The CDR3 protein is CASSPQWGSAEQFF. The CDR3, as DNA: TGTGCCAGCAGCCCCCAATGGGGCAGCGCTGAGCAGTTCTTC.

The genes are TRBV11-2 and TRBJ2-7, with TRBD2 matching over 12 bases. The CDR3 is made up of 16 amino acids. V trimming: 4 bases; J trimming: 0 bases; junction bases outside the gene matches: 4. Per germline, CDR1 SGHAT and CDR2 FQNNGV. The chain's CDR3 is CASSSGLAGNSYEQYF. CDR3 sequence (DNA): TGTGCCAGCAGCTCGGGACTAGCGGGTAACTCCTACGAGCAGTACTTC.

The rearrangement uses TRBV6-5 and TRBJ2-7, with D perhaps TRBD1 (6 bases). Trimming pared 6 bases from V and 3 bases from J, leaving 12 bases between. There are 13 residues in the CDR3. CDR1 is MNHEY, CDR2 SVGAGI, per germline. For the CDR3, the DNA is TGTGCCAGCAGCCGACAGGTCCTCTACGAGCAGTACTTC. Translation gives CASSRQVLYEQYF.

V and J are TRBV6-1 and TRBJ1-3; D is unclear. With 4 bases removed from V and 0 bases from J, the gap between germline ends came to 13 bases. The CDR3 loop spans 16 amino acids. CDR1 MNHNS and CDR2 SASEGT come from the germline V gene. The DNA of the CDR3 is TGTGCCAGCAGTGGATCTCAGGTGCTCTCTGGAAACACCATATATTTT. Translation: CASSGSQVLSGNTIYF.

This chain joins TRBV10-1 and TRBJ2-3; TRBD2 matches at 7 bases. Trimming took 3 bases from V and 1 from J; bases not matched to a gene: 7. The CDR3 spans 16 residues. Germline V gives CDR1 WNHNN, CDR2 SYGVQD (reference sequence). The CDR3 loop reads CASSEGGTIRTDTQYF. The CDR3 DNA reads TGCGCCAGCAGTGAAGGTGGGACTATTCGCACAGATACGCAGTATTTT.

The chain couples TRBV6-5 to TRBJ2-7; D perhaps matches TRBD2 (5 bases). This CDR3 is 14 amino acids long. V lost 2 bases and J 9 bases, leaving 17 bases between the germline ends. Germline CDR1 reads MNHEY; CDR2 reads SVGAGI. Here the CDR3 reads CASSYGEHSVRQYF. The CDR3 DNA reads TGTGCCAGCAGTTACGGGGAGCACTCGGTTAGGCAGTACTTC.

The chain couples TRBV28 to TRBJ2-4; 7 nucleotides agree with TRBD1. Trimming took 2 bases from V and 5 from J; bases not matched to a gene: 12. Germline CDR1 reads MDHEN; CDR2 reads SYDVKM. The CDR3 runs 17 residues. This chain's CDR3 is CASSLTWTGSAENIQYF. The CDR3 nucleotides are TGTGCCAGCAGTTTAACCTGGACAGGCTCGGCCGAAAACATTCAGTACTTC.

The chain carries TRBV6-6 and TRBJ2-7, with 7 bases that match TRBD2. The CDR3 sequence is 16 residues long. In germline, CDR1 is MNHNY, CDR2 SVGAGI (reference sequence). V lost 0 bases to trimming and J lost 2 bases; unmatched junction nucleotides: 7. The CDR3 sequence is CASSYSGLLRTYEQYF. In DNA, the CDR3 is TGTGCCAGCAGTTACTCGGGACTACTAAGAACCTACGAGCAGTACTTC.

This clone was observed a single time. The chain is built from TRBV28 and TRBJ2-7, with TRBD1 identical over 7 bases. The CDR3 has 13 amino acids. Germline loops: CDR1 MDHEN, CDR2 SYDVKM. J lost 6 bases, V lost 6 bases, and 8 bases had no gene match. CDR3 bases: TGTGCCAGCAGGCTACTGACAGGGATCGAGCAGTACTTC. As protein: CASRLLTGIEQYF.

This clone has only a few counts. This rearrangement joins TRBV6-5 to TRBJ2-7; 12 bases fit TRBD2. The trim removed 2 bases at V and 4 bases at J, leaving 3 bases unmatched. Per the germline V gene, CDR1 is MNHEY and CDR2 is SVGAGI. This CDR3 is 15 amino acids long. The CDR3 sequence is CASSYGLAGGYEQYF. The CDR3 DNA is TGTGCCAGCAGTTACGGGCTAGCGGGAGGGTACGAGCAGTACTTC.

The chain recombines TRBV30 with TRBJ2-5; tentatively, D is TRBD2 (5 bases). The CDR3 runs 14 residues. The V end was cut by 6 bases, the J end by 5 bases, with 19 bases between. CDR1 GTSNPN and CDR2 SVGIG come from the germline V gene (reference sequence). The CDR3 loop is CACTRRKEKETQYF. DNA of the CDR3: TGTGCCTGCACAAGGAGGAAGGAAAAGGAGACCCAGTACTTC.

This clone was seen only once. The chain carries TRBV7-6 and TRBJ2-7, with 10 bases fitting TRBD2. V trimming: 3 bases; J trimming: 7 bases; junction bases outside the gene matches: 12. CDR1 SGHVS and CDR2 FNYEAQ come from the germline V gene. CDR3 size: 16 residues. Here the CDR3 reads CASSLGLTSGAREQYF. For the CDR3, the DNA is TGTGCCAGCAGCTTGGGACTTACTAGCGGGGCGAGGGAGCAGTACTTC.

This chain uses TRBV9 with TRBJ2-5; 13 nucleotides align to TRBD2. The germline V gene has CDR1 SGDLS and CDR2 YYNGEE. Germline trimming cut 4 bases from V and 0 bases from J; bases unmatched to any gene: 6. The CDR3 spans 17 residues. DNA for the CDR3: TGTGCCAGCAGCCCCTACGGACTAGCGGGAGACCAAGAGACCCAGTACTTC. Translation gives CASSPYGLAGDQETQYF. Full variable domain (remainder filled in from reference TRBV9 and TRBJ2-5): DSGVTQTPKHLITATGQRVTLRCSPRSGDLSVYWYQQSLDQGLQFLIQYYNGEERAKGNILERFSAQQFPDLHSELNLSSLELGDSALYFCASSPYGLAGDQETQYFGPGTRLLVL.

The chain couples TRBV5-1 to TRBJ2-7; 12 bases are shared with TRBD2. The junction had 0 bases not matched to a gene; V was cut back by 0 bases and J by 2 bases. The length of the CDR3 is 15 residues. Germline-derived CDR1 and CDR2 are SGHRS and YFSETQ. The CDR3 nucleotides are TGCGCCAGCAGCTTGGGGACTAGCGGGGCCTACGAGCAGTACTTC. Amino acid sequence: CASSLGTSGAYEQYF.

The chain uses TRBV19 and TRBJ1-4; no clear D gene. The CDR3 consists of 14 residues. The germline gives CDR1 LNHDA, CDR2 SQIVND (reference sequence). V shed 7 bases and J shed 8 bases, with 17 bases lying between them. CDR3 DNA: TGTGCCAGTAATAAGGGTCGACGGGAGGAAAAACTGTTTTTT. This gives the protein CASNKGRREEKLFF.

The genes are TRBV6-6 and TRBJ2-3; 12 nucleotides match TRBD2. V lost 10 bases, J lost 3 bases, and 11 bases stayed unmatched. CDR3 length: 16 residues. In germline, CDR1 is MNHNY, CDR2 SVGAGI (reference sequence). CDR3 in DNA: TGTGCCACCGAACAGACTAGCGGGAGTTTTACAGATACGCAGTATTTT. This sequence encodes CATEQTSGSFTDTQYF.

The chain couples TRBV7-2 to TRBJ2-5, with D possibly TRBD1 on 5 matching bases. The CDR3 covers 13 residues. V was clipped by 3 bases and J by 9 bases, with 14 bases between them. Germline V gene lookup returns CDR1 SGHTA and CDR2 FQGNSA. Here the CDR3 reads CASSFDSTVAQYF. The DNA of the CDR3 is TGTGCCAGCAGCTTCGACTCGACAGTGGCCCAGTACTTC.

V gene TRBV30 combines with J gene TRBJ1-3; 9 nucleotides match TRBD1. The CDR3 is 19 residues long. From germline, CDR1 is GTSNPN and CDR2 SVGIG (reference sequence). With 0 bases clipped from V and 0 bases from J, the junction kept 12 bases outside the gene matches. This CDR3 reads CAWSVVGTGQLRSGNTIYF. Here the CDR3 DNA reads TGTGCCTGGAGTGTCGTTGGGACAGGGCAACTCCGCTCTGGAAACACCATATATTTT.

The V and J genes are TRBV7-9 and TRBJ2-5; 15 bases line up with TRBD2. Germline V gene sequence: CDR1 SEHNR, CDR2 FQNEAQ (reference sequence). This CDR3 has 16 residues. Trimming took 1 base from V and 4 from J; bases not matched to a gene: 1. CDR3 amino acids: CASSLEGLAGGETQYF. The DNA of the CDR3 is TGTGCCAGCAGCTTAGAGGGACTAGCGGGAGGAGAGACCCAGTACTTC.

This rearrangement joins TRBV29-1 to TRBJ2-5, with D possibly being TRBD1 (6 bases). Germline assignment: CDR1 SQVTM and CDR2 ANQGSEA. This CDR3 has 12 amino acids. V shed 3 bases and J shed 5 bases, with 10 bases lying between them. The CDR3 sequence is CSVDHGGETQYF. As DNA, the CDR3 is TGCAGCGTTGATCATGGGGGCGAGACCCAGTACTTC.

A few counts support this clone. The V gene is TRBV5-1, the J gene TRBJ2-7; 10 positions match TRBD1. This CDR3 contains 18 residues. Germline V gene sequence: CDR1 SGHRS, CDR2 YFSETQ. Trimming cost V 0 bases and J 0 bases; bases outside gene matches: 9. CDR3 residues: CASSLDGTGVFSSYEQYF. The DNA of the CDR3 is TGCGCCAGCAGCTTGGACGGGACAGGGGTCTTTAGCTCCTACGAGCAGTACTTC.

The chain carries TRBV7-9 and TRBJ2-7; D is perhaps TRBD2 (6 bases). Germline loops: CDR1 SEHNR, CDR2 FQNEAQ (reference sequence). Trimming cost V 5 bases and J 0 bases, with 11 bases left between them. The CDR3 is made up of 14 amino acids. The CDR3 bases are TGTGCCAGCAGCGGAACCGGGAGCTCCTACGAGCAGTACTTC. Amino acid sequence: CASSGTGSSYEQYF.

This chain links TRBV10-3 with TRBJ1-2; TRBD1 matches 9 bases. Germline trimming cut 6 bases from V and 3 bases from J; bases unmatched to any gene: 8. Germline-derived CDR1 and CDR2 are ENHRY and SYGVKD. CDR3 length: 15 amino acids. In DNA, the CDR3 is TGTGCCATCAGGGTACAGGGGGCTTTAGACTATGGCTACACCTTC. This codes for CAIRVQGALDYGYTF.

The chain carries TRBV30 and TRBJ1-1, with a weak D call TRBD1 (5 bases). The V gene lost 4 bases and the J gene lost 0 bases, with 12 bases spanning the gap. This CDR3 is built from 14 residues. The germline gives CDR1 GTSNPN, CDR2 SVGIG (reference sequence). CDR3 coding DNA: TGTGCCTGGAATTACGGACAACTGAACACTGAAGCTTTCTTT. This codes for CAWNYGQLNTEAFF.